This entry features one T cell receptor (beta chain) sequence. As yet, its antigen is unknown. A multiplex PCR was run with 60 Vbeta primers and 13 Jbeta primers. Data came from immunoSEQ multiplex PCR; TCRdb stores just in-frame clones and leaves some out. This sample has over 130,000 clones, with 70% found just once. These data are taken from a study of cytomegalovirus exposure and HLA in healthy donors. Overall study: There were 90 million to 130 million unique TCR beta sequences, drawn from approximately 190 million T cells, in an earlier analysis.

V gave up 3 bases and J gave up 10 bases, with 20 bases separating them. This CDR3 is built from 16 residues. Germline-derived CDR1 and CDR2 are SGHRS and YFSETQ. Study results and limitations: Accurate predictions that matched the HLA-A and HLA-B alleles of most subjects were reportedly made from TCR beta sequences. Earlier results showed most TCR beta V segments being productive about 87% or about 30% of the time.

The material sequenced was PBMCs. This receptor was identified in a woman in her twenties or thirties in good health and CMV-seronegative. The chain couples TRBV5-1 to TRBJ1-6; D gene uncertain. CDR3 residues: CASSSGEGGVGSPLHF. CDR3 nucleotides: TGCGCCAGCAGCTCGGGAGAGGGTGGGGTGGGATCACCCCTCCACTTT.